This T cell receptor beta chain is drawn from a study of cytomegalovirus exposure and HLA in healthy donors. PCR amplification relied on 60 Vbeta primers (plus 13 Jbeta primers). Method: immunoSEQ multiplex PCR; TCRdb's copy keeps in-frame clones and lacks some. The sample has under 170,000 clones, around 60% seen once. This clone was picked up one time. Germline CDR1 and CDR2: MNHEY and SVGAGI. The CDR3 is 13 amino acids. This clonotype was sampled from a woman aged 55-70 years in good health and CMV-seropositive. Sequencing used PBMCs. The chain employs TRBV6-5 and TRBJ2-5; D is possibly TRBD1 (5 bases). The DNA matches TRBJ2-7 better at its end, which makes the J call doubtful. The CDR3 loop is CASKGHNLYEQYF. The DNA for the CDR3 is TGTGCCAGCAAAGGACATAACCTCTACGAGCAGTACTTC.